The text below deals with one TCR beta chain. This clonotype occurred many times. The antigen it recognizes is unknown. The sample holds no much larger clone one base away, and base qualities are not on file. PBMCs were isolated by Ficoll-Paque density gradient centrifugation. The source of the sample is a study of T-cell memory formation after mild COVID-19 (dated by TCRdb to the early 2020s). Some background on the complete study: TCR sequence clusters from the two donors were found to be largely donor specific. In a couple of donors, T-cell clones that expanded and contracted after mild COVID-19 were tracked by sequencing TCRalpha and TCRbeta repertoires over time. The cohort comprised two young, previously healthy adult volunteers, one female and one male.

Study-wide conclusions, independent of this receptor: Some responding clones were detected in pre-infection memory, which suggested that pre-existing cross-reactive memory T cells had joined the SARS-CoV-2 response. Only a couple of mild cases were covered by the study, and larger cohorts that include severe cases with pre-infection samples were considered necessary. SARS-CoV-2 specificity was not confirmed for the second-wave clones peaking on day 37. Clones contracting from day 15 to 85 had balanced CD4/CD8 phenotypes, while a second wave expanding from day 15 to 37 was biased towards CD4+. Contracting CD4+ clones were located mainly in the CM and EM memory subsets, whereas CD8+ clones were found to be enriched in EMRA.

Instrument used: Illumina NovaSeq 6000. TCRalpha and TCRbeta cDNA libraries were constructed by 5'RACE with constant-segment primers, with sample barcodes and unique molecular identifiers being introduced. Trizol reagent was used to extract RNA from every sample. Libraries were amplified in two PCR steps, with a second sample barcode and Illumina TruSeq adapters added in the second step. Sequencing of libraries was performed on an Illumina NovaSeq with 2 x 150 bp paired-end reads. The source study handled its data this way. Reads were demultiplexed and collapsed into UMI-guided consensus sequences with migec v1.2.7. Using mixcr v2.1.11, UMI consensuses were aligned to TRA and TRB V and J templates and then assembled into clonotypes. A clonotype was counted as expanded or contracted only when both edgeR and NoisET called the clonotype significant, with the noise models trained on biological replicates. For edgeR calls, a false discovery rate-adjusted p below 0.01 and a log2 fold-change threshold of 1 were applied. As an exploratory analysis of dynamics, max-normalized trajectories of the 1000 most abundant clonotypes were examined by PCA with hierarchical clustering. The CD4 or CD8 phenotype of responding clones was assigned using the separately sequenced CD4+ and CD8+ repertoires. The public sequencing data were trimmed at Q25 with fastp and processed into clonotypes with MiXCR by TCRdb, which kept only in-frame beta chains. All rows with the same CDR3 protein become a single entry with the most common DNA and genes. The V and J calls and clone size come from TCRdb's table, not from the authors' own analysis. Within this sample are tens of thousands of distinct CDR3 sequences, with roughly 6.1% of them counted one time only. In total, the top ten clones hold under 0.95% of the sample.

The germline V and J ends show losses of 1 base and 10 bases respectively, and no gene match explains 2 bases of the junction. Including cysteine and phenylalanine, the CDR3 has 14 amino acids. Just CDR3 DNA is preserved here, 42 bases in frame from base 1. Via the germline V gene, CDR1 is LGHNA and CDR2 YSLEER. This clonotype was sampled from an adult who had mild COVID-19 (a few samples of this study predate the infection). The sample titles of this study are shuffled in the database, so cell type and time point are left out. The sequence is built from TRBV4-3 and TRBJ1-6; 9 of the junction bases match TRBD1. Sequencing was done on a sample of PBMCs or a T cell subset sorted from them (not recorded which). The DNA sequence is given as TGCGCCAGCAGCCAAGGGACAGGGGACTCACCCCTCCACTTT. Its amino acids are CASSQGTGDSPLHF.